This T cell receptor beta chain was identified during a study of T cell responses to AZD1222 COVID-19 vaccine. The V gene's germline CDR1 is SGHRS and CDR2 YFSETQ. The CDR3 has 14 residues. Trimming took 7 bases from V and 4 from J, leaving 17 bases between them. Study results and limitations: The study found Spike-specific TCR breadth and depth rose after two AZD1222 doses. Baseline testing showed seropositivity in only a handful of AZD1222 recipients. In a largely white British group with more females than males, clonal diversity was possibly underestimated.

Here immunoSEQ multiplex PCR was the method, and the copy in TCRdb shows in-frame clones only, minus some. The table has about 64,000 clones, 80% seen once; the top ten hold about 14%. Points on this clone: Its antigen is not identified.

Here the sequenced sample was peripheral blood, taken 28 days after the second AZD1222 dose. The sequence derives from an adult who received the AZD1222 COVID-19 vaccine. V is TRBV5-1 and J is TRBJ2-5, with D possibly matching TRBD2 (7 bases). Here the CDR3 reads CASHRGASSETQYF. The CDR3 nucleotides read TGCGCCAGCCATCGGGGGGCCTCTTCAGAGACCCAGTACTTC.